A selection of T cell receptor beta chains follows, all from one sample in a study of blood T cell repertoires in COVID-19. TCRdb's copy holds only in-frame clones and misses some; the assay was immunoSEQ multiplex PCR. The sample lists over 200,000 clones; approximately 90% were seen once. The specimen was peripheral blood. The receptors stem from a man between 60 and 75 years old with COVID-19, enrolled during active disease. The CDR3 runs from the conserved cysteine through the conserved F or W. The D gene is left open where the match is weak. Only part of the rows carry a size: once, few, many, or a class if the clone is expanded.

TRBV6-6	TRBJ2-7	.	.	TGTGCCAGCCAACAGGCCTACGAGCAGTACTTC	CASQQAYEQYF
TRBV7-9	TRBJ2-3	.	.	TGTGCCAGCAGCCAAGGCGGTTTAGCGGAAACAGATACGCAGTATTTT	CASSQGGLAETDTQYF
TRBV11-2	TRBJ2-1	.	TRBD2	TGTGCCAGCAGGGGACTAGCGGGTACATACAATGAGCAGTTCTTC	CASRGLAGTYNEQFF
TRBV24-1	TRBJ2-7	.	.	TGTGCCACCAGTGATATAGACACCACCTACGAGCAGTACTTC	CATSDIDTTYEQYF
TRBV12-5	TRBJ2-7	.	TRBD1	TGTGCTAGTTCACAGGGGTGGCACTACGAGCAGTACTTC	CASSQGWHYEQYF
TRBV30	TRBJ1-3	.	.	TGTGCCTGGAGTGTCCAGGGGCTAGTGTCCGGAAACACCATATATTTT	CAWSVQGLVSGNTIYF
TRBV5-1	TRBJ1-1	.	.	TGCGCCAGCAGCCCGGGGAACACTGAAGCTTTCTTT	CASSPGNTEAFF
TRBV18	TRBJ1-1	.	.	TGTGCCAGCTCACTGGACAGTATGAACACTGAAGCTTTCTTT	CASSLDSMNTEAFF
TRBV6-2/TRBV6-3	TRBJ2-7	.	.	TGTGCCACCCGTTACGATGGGACTTCTCCCAGCTACGAGCAGTACTTC	CATRYDGTSPSYEQYF
TRBV19	TRBJ1-3	once	.	TGTGCCAGTAGTAGCCGGGTCATTGGAAACACCATATATTTT	CASSSRVIGNTIYF
TRBV3-1/TRBV3-2	TRBJ2-2	.	TRBD2	TGTGCCAGCGGAGGACTAGCGGGGGGCACCGGGGAGCTGTTTTTT	CASGGLAGGTGELFF
TRBV19	TRBJ1-2	.	.	TGTGCCAGTAGTACCACCCGGGGGTCTACAGGCTACACCTTC	CASSTTRGSTGYTF
TRBV2	TRBJ2-1	.	TRBD2	TGTGCCAGCGCCCTACGACTAGCGGGAGAGCCGGAGCAGTTCTTC	CASALRLAGEPEQFF
TRBV5-1	TRBJ1-4	few	.	TGCGCCAGCAGCCACGAAGGGGCCCAAAGGAATGAAAAACTGTTTTTT	CASSHEGAQRNEKLFF
TRBV7-2	TRBJ1-2	.	TRBD1	TGTGCCAGCAGCTCCCCGGACAGGGCTAACTATGGCTACACCTTC	CASSSPDRANYGYTF
TRBV9	TRBJ2-2	.	.	TGTGCCAGCAGTTCAGTAAACACCGGGGAGCTGTTTTTT	CASSSVNTGELFF
TRBV5-1	TRBJ1-1	.	.	TGCGCCAGCAGCTCACAGGTGAACACTGAAGCTTTCTTT	CASSSQVNTEAFF
TRBV7-9	TRBJ2-3	.	.	TGTGCCAGCAGCTTTCAGGGTTCTGGTACGCAGTATTTT	CASSFQGSGTQYF
TRBV10-3	TRBJ2-7	.	.	TGTGCCATCAGTGACCCCGACAGGAGTTCCTACGAGCAGTACTTC	CAISDPDRSSYEQYF
TRBV12-1	TRBJ2-2	.	.	TGTGCCAGCAGCTCGCCCGGCAGGGGGTTTGCCAGCGGGGAGCTGTTTTTT	CASSSPGRGFASGELFF
TRBV18	TRBJ1-1	.	.	TGTGCCAGCTCACCACCGTCGCGCAGGGCGAACACTGAAGCTTTCTTT	CASSPPSRRANTEAFF
TRBV6-5	TRBJ2-7	.	.	TGTGCCAGCAGCCCAACTAGTGTCTACGAGCAGTACTTC	CASSPTSVYEQYF
TRBV5-8	TRBJ2-7	.	.	TGTGCCAGCAGCTTGGGCAGGGGTTCCTACGAGCAGTACTTC	CASSLGRGSYEQYF
TRBV2	TRBJ1-2	.	TRBD1	TGTGCCAGCAGTAGGGACAGTATTAACTATGGCTACACCTTC	CASSRDSINYGYTF
TRBV4-1	TRBJ2-2	.	.	TGCGCCAGCAGCCAGGCAGGGGGGCCCCCCGGGGAGCTGTTTTTT	CASSQAGGPPGELFF
TRBV7-9	TRBJ2-2	.	.	TGTGCCAGCAGCTCGAGGGTGATCTCAGACACCGGGGAGCTGTTTTTT	CASSSRVISDTGELFF